This TCR beta chain was observed in a study of regulatory T cells in long-lasting Graves disease. Whole-study findings and limits: Favoring TRBV28, TRBJ1-2 and TRBJ2-5 was a feature seen in persistent disease.

Building of the TCR beta libraries involved iRepertoire HTBI primers and Arm-PCR of CDR3 regions. Per the study methods: Samples collectively showed 62 TRBV and some 14 TRBJ segments. TCRdb recomputed calls from the multiplex PCR reads with MiXCR, one row per CDR3 protein. These V and J calls originate from TCRdb's pipeline instead of the authors' own analysis. The sample shows 400,000 to 500,000 distinct CDR3 sequences, roughly 15% of them seen only once. Described time point: newly diagnosed GD, antithyroid drugs for less than 3 months. RNA extracted from PBMCs served as the sequencing template. Concerning this clonotype itself: The antigen is not known.

The CDR3 is made up of 15 amino acids. Germline loops: CDR1 LNHDA, CDR2 SQIVND (reference sequence). V was trimmed by 4 bases and J by 4 bases, leaving 14 bases between them. Another study also made use of these data, one on T cells in Graves' hyperthyroidism and ophthalmopathy.

This TCR was recovered from a young woman with Graves disease. This material consisted of peripheral blood mononuclear cells (PBMCs), taken at new diagnosis, from a patient treated with antithyroid drugs. This chain uses TRBV19 with TRBJ2-1; possible D gene TRBD1, 7 bases. As DNA, the CDR3 is TGTGCCAGTAGTACCGCGGGACAGAGATACAATGAGCAGTTCTTC. Its protein is CASSTAGQRYNEQFF.